Presented here are 23 T cell receptor beta chains from one specimen sequenced in a study of CD8 T cells in Susac syndrome (dated by TCRdb to about 2019). Library preparation employed the immunoSEQ multiplex PCR assay. RNA was extracted with the RNeasy kit and roughly 0.45 to 1 ug was reverse transcribed using random hexamers. TCRdb ran its own pipeline on the public reads, namely fastp trimming at Q25 and MiXCR clone calling, and kept in-frame beta chains. Here each entry gathers all rows of one CDR3 protein and keeps the most common genes and DNA. This sample gives approximately 200,000 distinct CDR3 sequences in total; 95% of them show up just once. 0.082% of the sample is held by the ten biggest clonotypes. The sequencing input was CD4+ T cells from PBMCs. Source of these receptors: a human donor with multiple sclerosis.

The chain joins TRBV9 to TRBJ2-1; 11 bases are shared with TRBD1. This CDR3 comprises 15 residues. Per the germline V gene, CDR1 is SGDLS and CDR2 is YYNGEE. V dropped 3 bases and J dropped 9; count of bases not matched to a gene: 8. The DNA of the CDR3 is TGTGCCAGCAGCGCCTCTGGACAGGGGGCGTTTGAGCAGTTCTTC. This encodes CASSASGQGAFEQFF.

CDR3 nucleotide sequence: TGTGCCAGCGGCACCCGGGGGGAGAACACTGAAGCTTTCTTT. Translating gives CASGTRGENTEAFF. This chain uses TRBV12-3 or TRBV12-4 with TRBJ1-1, with D maybe TRBD1 (5 bases). CDR3 length equals 14 residues. Trimming shortened V by 8 bases and J by 1 base, and 14 bases separated the two germline ends.

V is TRBV20-1 and J is TRBJ2-1, with 15 bases aligning to TRBD2. The V gene end was trimmed by 0 bases and the J gene end by 4 bases; junction bases not matched to a gene: 7. The CDR3 consists of 18 residues. Germline loops: CDR1 DFQATT, CDR2 SNEGSKA (reference sequence). The CDR3 protein is CSARDPGLAGGAYNEQFF. DNA of the CDR3: TGCAGTGCTAGAGATCCGGGACTAGCGGGGGGAGCTTACAATGAGCAGTTCTTC.

This clonotype was recorded only once. The chain recombines TRBV7-9 with TRBJ1-6; D is undetermined. Germline V lookup: CDR1 SEHNR, CDR2 FQNEAQ (reference sequence). This CDR3 region has 15 residues. Trimming took 1 base from V and 5 from J, leaving 9 bases between them. CDR3 in DNA: TGTGCCAGCAGCTTAGTGGTAGGGAATAATTCACCCCTCCACTTT. This sequence encodes CASSLVVGNNSPLHF.

This chain uses TRBV6-6 with TRBJ2-7; weak D call: TRBD2 (6 bases). V lost 3 bases and J lost 5, with 14 bases in between. Germline lookup yields CDR1 MNHNY and CDR2 SVGAGI (reference sequence). The CDR3 length is 14 residues. CDR3 loop: CASSYGGSVNEQYF. In nucleotides, the CDR3 is TGTGCCAGCAGTTATGGGGGGTCTGTCAACGAGCAGTACTTC.

The rearrangement joins TRBV3-1 to TRBJ2-3, with 9 nucleotides matching TRBD2. V trimming: 4 bases; J trimming: 2 bases; junction bases outside the gene matches: 10. CDR1 is LGHDT, CDR2 YNNKEL, per germline (reference sequence). CDR3 length equals 17 residues. In nucleotides, the CDR3 is TGTGCCAGCAGCCGAGCCGAACTAGCGGGCCACACAGATACGCAGTATTTT. Its protein product is CASSRAELAGHTDTQYF.

The CDR3 protein is CASSPLGADQAFF. The CDR3 DNA reads TGTGCCAGCTCACCACTTGGGGCAGATCAAGCTTTCTTT. The J gene is TRBJ1-1, the V gene TRBV18; maybe TRBD1 (5 bases). The CDR3 runs 13 residues. V was shortened by 1 base and J by 9 bases, with 12 bases between the two germline ends. Germline V gene sequence: CDR1 KGHSH, CDR2 LQKENI.

The V gene is TRBV4-2, the J gene TRBJ2-7; 7 nucleotides align to TRBD2. This CDR3 contains 17 residues. CDR1 and CDR2 from the germline V gene are LGHNA and YNFKEQ. V gave up 4 bases and J gave up 0 bases; unmatched junction bases: 12. CDR3 DNA: TGTGCCAGCAGCCCCTCCGGTCTAGCGGATCGCTCCTACGAGCAGTACTTC. Its translation: CASSPSGLADRSYEQYF.

The chain combines TRBV29-1 with TRBJ2-2, with D possibly being TRBD1 (5 bases). The V gene's germline CDR1 is SQVTM and CDR2 ANQGSEA. The germline V and J ends were trimmed by 6 bases and 6 bases, with 23 bases remaining between them. This CDR3 region has 16 residues. The CDR3 DNA reads as TGCAGCGTGAAACTCGTGCACGGACAATCTCCCGGGGAGCTGTTTTTT. It encodes CSVKLVHGQSPGELFF.

V and J are TRBV5-4 and TRBJ1-6; D unresolved. This CDR3 is 15 amino acids long. Germline V gene sequence: CDR1 SGHNT, CDR2 YYREEE (reference sequence). Between the trimmed V and J ends, which lost 5 bases and 5 bases, there was a span of 14 bases. CDR3 in amino acids: CASRIYRPNNSPLHF. CDR3 DNA sequence: TGTGCCAGCAGGATATATCGCCCCAATAATTCACCCCTCCACTTT.

V is TRBV30 and J is TRBJ1-1; TRBD1 might be the D (5 bases). V was cut by 0 bases and J by 2 bases, with 10 bases left in between. The germline V gene has CDR1 GTSNPN and CDR2 SVGIG (reference sequence). The CDR3 loop spans 14 amino acids. This chain's CDR3 is CAWSVGRTNTEAFF. As DNA, the CDR3 is TGTGCCTGGAGTGTGGGACGGACCAACACTGAAGCTTTCTTT.

The chain is built from TRBV29-1 and TRBJ2-3; possible D gene TRBD1, 6 bases. V was cut by 5 bases and J by 2 bases, with 11 bases left in between. This CDR3 has 13 amino acids. Germline values: CDR1 SQVTM, CDR2 ANQGSEA. The CDR3 region has the DNA TGCAGCGTTCGGGCAGGGGTCACAGATACGCAGTATTTT. Amino acids: CSVRAGVTDTQYF.

V usage is TRBV30 and J usage is TRBJ1-1; unclear D gene. V was trimmed by 2 bases and J by 1 base, leaving 8 bases between them. Per the germline V gene, CDR1 is GTSNPN and CDR2 is SVGIG (reference sequence). CDR3 length equals 13 residues. In nucleotides, the CDR3 is TGTGCCTGGAGTCCCCAGTCGAACACTGAAGCTTTCTTT. Amino acids: CAWSPQSNTEAFF. The whole variable domain, filled in from reference TRBV30 and TRBJ1-1, reads SQTIHQWPATLVQPVGSPLSLECTVEGTSNPNLYWYRQAAGRGLQLLFYSVGIGQISSEVPQNLSASRPQDRQFILSSKKLLLSDSGFYLCAWSPQSNTEAFFGQGTRLTVV.

The chain joins TRBV4-2 to TRBJ2-3; 7 nucleotides line up with TRBD2. Trimming at V came to 10 bases and at J to 1 base, leaving 11 bases not matched to a gene. Germline loops: CDR1 LGHNA, CDR2 YNFKEQ. The CDR3 length is 15 residues. The CDR3 DNA follows: TGTGCCACGCAAAATGGCGGGGGTGGCACAGATACGCAGTATTTT. Amino acids: CATQNGGGGTDTQYF.

V is TRBV3-1 and J is TRBJ2-4; D is possibly TRBD2 (5 bases). The CDR3 runs 18 residues. CDR1 is LGHDT, CDR2 YNNKEL, per germline (reference sequence). V lost 0 bases and J 9 bases, leaving 24 bases between the germline ends. The CDR3 bases are TGTGCCAGCAGCCAAGAAGGTAGCCGGGGTATCCTGGGAGTCATTCAGTACTTC. Protein: CASSQEGSRGILGVIQYF. Drawing the rest from reference TRBV3-1 and TRBJ2-4, the complete variable domain is DTAVSQTPKYLVTQMGNDKSIKCEQNLGHDTMYWYKQDSKKFLKIMFSYNNKELIINETVPNRFSPKSPDKAHLNLHINSLELGDSAVYFCASSQEGSRGILGVIQYFGAGTRLSVL.

The J gene is TRBJ1-6, the V gene TRBV7-9; no clear D gene. The CDR3 sequence is 15 residues long. Trimming removed 1 base at V and 10 bases at J, with 14 bases between. The germline CDR1 and CDR2 sequences are SEHNR and FQNEAQ (reference sequence). This CDR3 reads CASSLGDDSLSPLHF. CDR3 nucleotides: TGTGCCAGCAGCTTAGGCGATGACTCACTCTCACCCCTCCACTTT.

V and J are TRBV29-1 and TRBJ1-1; D is undetermined. The CDR3 length is 14 residues. In germline, CDR1 is SQVTM, CDR2 ANQGSEA. V dropped 7 bases and J dropped 1 base, with 16 bases sitting between them. Written as DNA, the CDR3 is TGCAGCGCCTGCACGAGAGATGCGAACACTGAAGCTTTCTTT. Encoded protein: CSACTRDANTEAFF.

The chain is built from TRBV29-1 and TRBJ2-4; a weak D match, TRBD2 (5 bases). V lost 5 bases, J lost 6 bases, and 14 bases lay in between. The germline V gene encodes CDR1 SQVTM and CDR2 ANQGSEA. This CDR3 spans 13 amino acids. DNA for the CDR3: TGCAGCGTTCGTTATCCGGCGGGAAACATTCAGTACTTC. This gives the protein CSVRYPAGNIQYF.

The chain links TRBV20-1 to TRBJ2-3, with a tentative D call TRBD2 (6 bases). Per the germline V gene, CDR1 is DFQATT and CDR2 is SNEGSKA (reference sequence). The CDR3 extends over 14 amino acids. V lost 6 bases and J 0 bases, leaving 13 bases between the germline ends. CDR3 coding DNA: TGCAGTGCCACGACTAGTTGGAGCACAGATACGCAGTATTTT. It specifies CSATTSWSTDTQYF.

The chain has TRBV15 and TRBJ1-2, with D hard to call. Trimming took off 0 bases at V and 8 bases at J, with 13 bases between the two ends. Germline CDR1 reads LNHNV; CDR2 reads YYDKDF (reference sequence). This CDR3 has 14 amino acids. CDR3 in amino acids: CATSRDRAEEGYTF. Here the CDR3 DNA reads TGTGCCACCAGCAGAGATAGGGCAGAAGAAGGCTACACCTTC. The variable domain in full, completed from reference TRBV15 and TRBJ1-2, reads DAMVIQNPRYQVTQFGKPVTLSCSQTLNHNVMYWYQQKSSQAPKLLFHYYDKDFNNEADTPDNFQSRRPNTSFCFLDIRSPGLGDTAMYLCATSRDRAEEGYTFGSGTRLTVV.

V is TRBV18 and J is TRBJ1-2; no reliable D call. V lost 0 bases and J lost 5, with 7 bases in between. Germline CDR1 and CDR2: KGHSH and LQKENI. The CDR3 length is 13 residues. The CDR3 nucleotides are TGTGCCAGCTCACCACCGGAACGGTATGGCTACACCTTC. It is translated as CASSPPERYGYTF.

CDR3 loop: CAWSEGGDTEAFF. The CDR3 region has the DNA TGTGCCTGGAGTGAAGGAGGGGACACTGAAGCTTTCTTT. The chain recombines TRBV30 with TRBJ1-1, with D possibly matching TRBD1 (5 bases). V lost 1 base and J lost 3, with 9 bases in between. The CDR3 sequence is 13 residues long. Germline assignment: CDR1 GTSNPN and CDR2 SVGIG (reference sequence).

This chain connects TRBV7-9 to TRBJ2-6; tentatively, D is TRBD2 (6 bases). The CDR3 has 17 residues. V was cut by 5 bases and J by 0 bases, with 14 bases left in between. Germline CDR1 SEHNR, CDR2 FQNEAQ (reference sequence). CDR3 protein: CASSTRWRGSGANVLTF. The CDR3, as DNA: TGTGCCAGCAGCACCCGATGGAGGGGCTCTGGGGCCAACGTCCTGACTTTC.